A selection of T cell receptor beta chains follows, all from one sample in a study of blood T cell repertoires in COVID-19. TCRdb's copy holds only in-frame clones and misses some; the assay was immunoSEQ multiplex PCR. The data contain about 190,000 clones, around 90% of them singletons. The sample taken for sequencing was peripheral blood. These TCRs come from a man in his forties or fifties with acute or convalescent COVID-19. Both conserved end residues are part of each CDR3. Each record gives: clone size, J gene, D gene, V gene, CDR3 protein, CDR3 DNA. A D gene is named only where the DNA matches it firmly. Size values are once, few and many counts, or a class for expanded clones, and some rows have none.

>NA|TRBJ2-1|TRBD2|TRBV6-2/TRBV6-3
CASSFVAGGPYNEQFF
TGTGCCAGCAGTTTCGTCGCGGGGGGGCCCTACAATGAGCAGTTCTTC
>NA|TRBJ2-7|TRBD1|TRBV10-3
CAIGSDRVLNYEQYF
TGTGCCATCGGCTCCGACAGGGTCCTAAACTACGAGCAGTACTTC
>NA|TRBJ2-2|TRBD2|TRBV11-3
CASSLSGVTGELFF
TGTGCCAGCAGCCTTAGCGGGGTCACCGGGGAGCTGTTTTTT
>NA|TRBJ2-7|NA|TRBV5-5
CASSLLAGRIYEQYF
TGTGCCAGCAGCTTGCTCGCGGGGCGAATCTACGAGCAGTACTTC
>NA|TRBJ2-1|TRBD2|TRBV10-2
CASTPRGRGGYNEQFF
TGCGCCAGCACCCCTCGGGGGCGGGGGGGCTACAATGAGCAGTTCTTC
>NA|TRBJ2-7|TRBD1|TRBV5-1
CASSLQDRDHEQYF
TGCGCCAGCAGCTTGCAGGACAGGGACCACGAGCAGTACTTC
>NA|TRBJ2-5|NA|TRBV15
CATSRLLDSAKETQYF
TGTGCCACCAGCAGATTATTGGACAGCGCTAAAGAGACCCAGTACTTC
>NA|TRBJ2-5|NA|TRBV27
CASSLGLQETQYF
TGTGCCAGCAGTTTGGGACTGCAAGAGACCCAGTACTTC
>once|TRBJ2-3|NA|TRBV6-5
CASSYSGVSTDTQYF
TGTGCCAGCAGTTACTCAGGGGTGAGCACAGATACGCAGTATTTT
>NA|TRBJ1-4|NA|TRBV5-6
CASSLSDSGGNEKLFF
TGTGCCAGCAGCTTGTCCGACAGCGGGGGAAATGAAAAACTGTTTTTT
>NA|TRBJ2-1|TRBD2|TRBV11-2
CASSFRGGSYNEQFF
TGTGCCAGCAGCTTCCGCGGGGGCTCCTACAATGAGCAGTTCTTC
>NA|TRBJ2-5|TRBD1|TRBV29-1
CSVEEGTGVGLEETQYF
TGCAGCGTTGAAGAAGGAACAGGGGTTGGCCTTGAGGAGACCCAGTACTTC
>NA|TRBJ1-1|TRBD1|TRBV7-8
CASSLFGQGAEAFF
TGTGCCAGCAGCTTATTCGGACAGGGCGCTGAAGCTTTCTTT
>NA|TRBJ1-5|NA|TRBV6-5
CASSYLGRDGQPQHF
TGTGCCAGCAGTTACTTAGGGCGGGATGGTCAGCCCCAGCATTTT
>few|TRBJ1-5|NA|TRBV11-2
CASSFERNQPQHF
TGTGCCAGCAGCTTCGAGCGGAATCAGCCCCAGCATTTT
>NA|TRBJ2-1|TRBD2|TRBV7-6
CASSLAFSGYNEQFF
TGTGCCAGCAGCTTAGCGTTTAGCGGGTACAATGAGCAGTTCTTC
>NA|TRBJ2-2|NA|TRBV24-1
CATSDRSKGELFF
TGTGCCACCAGTGACCGCTCTAAAGGGGAGCTGTTTTTT
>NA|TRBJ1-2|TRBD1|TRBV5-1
CASSSGGGQGGYGYTF
TGCGCCAGCAGCTCCGGAGGGGGACAGGGGGGATATGGCTACACCTTC
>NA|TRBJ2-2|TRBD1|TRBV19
CASSIRQGLIGGELFF
TGTGCCAGTAGTATAAGACAGGGGTTAATAGGCGGGGAGCTGTTTTTT